This record concerns one T cell receptor beta chain sequence. Its antigen is still unknown. The data were produced by immunoSEQ multiplex PCR, yet TCRdb's version contains in-frame clones alone and is incomplete. The table records some 120,000 clones, roughly 85% of them present only once. The data are from a study of T cell responses to AZD1222 COVID-19 vaccine. V was clipped by 3 bases and J by 11 bases; unmatched bases: 13. This CDR3 has 16 amino acids. Germline V CDR1 and CDR2: SGDLS, YYNGEE. Study outcomes and limitations: Only six people who got AZD1222 tested seropositive at baseline. Mostly white British, mostly female donors; authors suggested clonal diversity may be underestimated. Increases in Spike-specific TCR breadth and depth were seen after two AZD1222 doses. Vaccine-associated CD4 TCRs spanned spike, dominant at 160-218 and 743-854.

The chain carries TRBV9 and TRBJ2-6, with TRBD1 matching 8 bases. This TCR was recovered from an adult in good health. This sample comprised peripheral blood, obtained on day 0 of AZD1222 vaccination. This CDR3 reads CASSAIRQGAKHVLTF. Written as DNA, the CDR3 is TGTGCCAGCAGCGCAATACGTCAGGGGGCGAAACACGTCCTGACTTTC.